These T cell receptor beta chains were read from a single sample in a study of cytomegalovirus exposure and HLA in healthy donors. Assay used: immunoSEQ multiplex PCR; TCRdb lists only in-frame clones, some missing. The data show about 130,000 clones, with 75% to 85% seen just once and 4% to 4.5% held by the top ten. Input material: PBMCs. These TCRs come from a woman aged 40 to 50 in good health and CMV-seronegative. Both conserved end residues are part of each CDR3. Each record gives: D gene, V gene, clone size, J gene, CDR3 DNA, CDR3 protein. The D gene is left open where the match is weak. Some rows have no size entry. The others give once, few or many, or a class for an expanded clone.

D gene: TRBD2
V gene: TRBV11-2
clone size: NA
J gene: TRBJ2-5
CDR3 DNA: TGTGCCAGCAGCGCCACTAGCGATCAAGAGACCCAGTACTTC
CDR3 protein: CASSATSDQETQYF

D gene: TRBD2
V gene: TRBV4-1
clone size: once
J gene: TRBJ2-1
CDR3 DNA: TGCGCCAGCAGCCAAGTGGGGGGGAGGATCTCCTACAATGAGCAGTTCTTC
CDR3 protein: CASSQVGGRISYNEQFF

D gene: NA
V gene: TRBV29-1
clone size: NA
J gene: TRBJ2-7
CDR3 DNA: TGCAGCGTTGTCAGGGATAGCCACGAGCAGTACTTC
CDR3 protein: CSVVRDSHEQYF

D gene: NA
V gene: TRBV5-1
clone size: NA
J gene: TRBJ1-2
CDR3 DNA: TGCGCCAGCAGCCCAGGGTTAGTTAACTATGGCTACACCTTC
CDR3 protein: CASSPGLVNYGYTF

D gene: NA
V gene: TRBV6-6
clone size: NA
J gene: TRBJ2-7
CDR3 DNA: TGTGCCAGCAGTTTCACAGGTTCTTCCTCCTACGAGCAGTACTTC
CDR3 protein: CASSFTGSSSYEQYF

D gene: NA
V gene: TRBV27
clone size: NA
J gene: TRBJ1-5
CDR3 DNA: TGTGCCAGCAGTAGGGCAGGGCCCTTTGGCAATCAGCCCCAGCATTTT
CDR3 protein: CASSRAGPFGNQPQHF

D gene: TRBD1
V gene: TRBV5-5
clone size: once
J gene: TRBJ1-6
CDR3 DNA: TGTGCCAGCAGGGCCTTTGTGGGACAGGGACATAATTCACCCCTCCACTTT
CDR3 protein: CASRAFVGQGHNSPLHF

D gene: NA
V gene: TRBV6-1
clone size: NA
J gene: TRBJ2-5
CDR3 DNA: TGTGCCAGCAGTGAAGGCCATCCCCAGCAGTACTTC
CDR3 protein: CASSEGHPQQYF

D gene: NA
V gene: TRBV18
clone size: few
J gene: TRBJ1-2
CDR3 DNA: TGTGCCAGCTCACTTTCGACAGGCGAGAACGTCGGCTACACCTTC
CDR3 protein: CASSLSTGENVGYTF

D gene: NA
V gene: TRBV7-8
clone size: NA
J gene: TRBJ2-5
CDR3 DNA: TGTGCCAGCAGCTTCAACTCGCAGGGGGGCCAAGAGACCCAGTACTTC
CDR3 protein: CASSFNSQGGQETQYF

D gene: NA
V gene: TRBV4-3
clone size: NA
J gene: TRBJ1-2
CDR3 DNA: TGCGCCAGCAGCCAAGTATTTCCCCCCGAGTATGGCTACACCTTC
CDR3 protein: CASSQVFPPEYGYTF

D gene: TRBD1
V gene: TRBV6-1
clone size: NA
J gene: TRBJ1-2
CDR3 DNA: TGTGCCAGCAAGATACAGGGGGCTAGTGGCTACACCTTC
CDR3 protein: CASKIQGASGYTF

D gene: TRBD2
V gene: TRBV4-2
clone size: NA
J gene: TRBJ2-3
CDR3 DNA: TGTGCCAGCAGCCAAGACCGGGAGGGAACAGATACGCAGTATTTT
CDR3 protein: CASSQDREGTDTQYF